The entry below describes one T cell receptor (beta chain). Antigen unknown. Method: immunoSEQ multiplex PCR; TCRdb's copy keeps in-frame clones and lacks some. The table has about 55,000 clones, 80% to 90% seen once. Trimming shortened V by 1 base and J by 5 bases, and 19 bases separated the two germline ends. The germline gives CDR1 SGHAT, CDR2 FQNNGV. The CDR3 has 17 residues. The data were taken from a study of OX40 agonist ivuxolimab in advanced cancers. Study-level results: Those patients achieving a partial response at 0.1-3.0 mg/kg showed among the lowest clonal expansion.

Peripheral blood came from all dose cohorts at three timepoints. This clonotype was obtained from an adult with an advanced solid tumor such as melanoma, head and neck, liver or kidney cancer. This material consisted of CD4+ or CD8+ T cells sorted from blood, taken in a trial of the OX40 agonist ivuxolimab. This chain uses TRBV11-2 with TRBJ2-3, with D uncertain. CDR3 loop: CASSLAPSSLGGDTQYF. Here the CDR3 DNA reads TGTGCCAGCAGCTTAGCACCCTCGAGTCTCGGTGGAGATACGCAGTATTTT. Filled out from reference TRBV11-2 and TRBJ2-3, the complete variable domain reads EAGVAQSPRYKIIEKRQSVAFWCNPISGHATLYWYQQILGQGPKLLIQFQNNGVVDDSQLPKDRFSAERLKGVDSTLKIQPAKLEDSAVYLCASSLAPSSLGGDTQYFGPGTRLTVL.